This TCR beta chain was sequenced in a study of blood T cell repertoires in COVID-19. Looking at the study overall: Both acute and convalescent COVID-19 samples were obtained from the United States, Italy and Spain. T cells, B-cell-depleted T cells, or PBMCs supplied cDNA or gDNA.

Germline V gives CDR1 SGHRS, CDR2 YFSETQ. V gave up 0 bases and J gave up 5 bases, with 11 bases separating them. The CDR3 consists of 15 residues. How the authors handled the data: Reference gene primer amplification in the assay estimated nucleated cell counts. Measured with immunoSEQ multiplex PCR; TCRdb has only the in-frame clones, and not every one. V and J calls and clone size are those listed in that table; D and trimming were worked out from the DNA. Of roughly 290,000 clones in the sample, about 89% were seen once. Sequenced input: peripheral blood. The chain couples TRBV5-1 to TRBJ2-2, with D perhaps matching TRBD2 (6 bases). The sequence was collected from a man aged 25-40 years with acute or convalescent COVID-19. The chain's CDR3 is CASSLDAGRTGELFF. CDR3 in DNA: TGCGCCAGCAGCTTGGATGCAGGGAGGACCGGGGAGCTGTTTTTT.